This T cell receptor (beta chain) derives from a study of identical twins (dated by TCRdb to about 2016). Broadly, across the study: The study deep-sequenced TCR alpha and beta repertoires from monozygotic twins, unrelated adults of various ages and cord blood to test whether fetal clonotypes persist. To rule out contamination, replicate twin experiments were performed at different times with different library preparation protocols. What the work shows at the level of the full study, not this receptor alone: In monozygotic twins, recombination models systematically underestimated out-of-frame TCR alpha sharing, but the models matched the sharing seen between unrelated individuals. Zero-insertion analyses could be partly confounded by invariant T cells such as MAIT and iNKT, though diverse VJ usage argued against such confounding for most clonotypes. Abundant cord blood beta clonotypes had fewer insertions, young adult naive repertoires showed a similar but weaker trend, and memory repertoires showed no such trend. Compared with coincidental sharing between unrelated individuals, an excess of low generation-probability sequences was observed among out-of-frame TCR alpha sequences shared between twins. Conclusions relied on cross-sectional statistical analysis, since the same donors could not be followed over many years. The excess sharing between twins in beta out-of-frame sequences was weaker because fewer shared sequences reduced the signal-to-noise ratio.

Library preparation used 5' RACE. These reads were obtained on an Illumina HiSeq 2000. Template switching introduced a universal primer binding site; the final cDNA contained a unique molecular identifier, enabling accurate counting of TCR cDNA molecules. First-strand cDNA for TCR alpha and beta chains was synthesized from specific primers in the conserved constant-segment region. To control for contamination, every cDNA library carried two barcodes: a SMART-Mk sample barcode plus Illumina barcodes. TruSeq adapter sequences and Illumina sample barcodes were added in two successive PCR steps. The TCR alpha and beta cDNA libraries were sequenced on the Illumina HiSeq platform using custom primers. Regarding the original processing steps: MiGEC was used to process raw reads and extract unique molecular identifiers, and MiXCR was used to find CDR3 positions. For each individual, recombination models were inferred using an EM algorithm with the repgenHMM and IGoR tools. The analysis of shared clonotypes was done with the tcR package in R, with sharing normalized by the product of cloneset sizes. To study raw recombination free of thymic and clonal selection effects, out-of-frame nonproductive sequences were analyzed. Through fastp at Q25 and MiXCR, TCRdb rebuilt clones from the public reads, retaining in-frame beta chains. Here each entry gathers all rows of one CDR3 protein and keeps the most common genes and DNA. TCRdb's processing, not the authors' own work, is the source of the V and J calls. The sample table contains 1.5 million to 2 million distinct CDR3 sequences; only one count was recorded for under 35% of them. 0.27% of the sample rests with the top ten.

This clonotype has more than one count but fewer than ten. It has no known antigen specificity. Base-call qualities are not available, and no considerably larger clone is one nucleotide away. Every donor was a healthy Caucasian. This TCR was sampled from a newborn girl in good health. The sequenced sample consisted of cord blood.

Read as DNA, the sequence is TGTGCCAGCAGTTTATTATCTAGCGCCGGTCGGTATGAGCAGTTCTTC. This gives the protein CASSLLSSAGRYEQFF. The V and J genes are TRBV28 and TRBJ2-1, with TRBD2 perhaps the D gene, on 6 matching bases. The CDR3 numbers 16 residues from cysteine through phenylalanine. The CDR3 DNA has 48 bases and is translated from base 1. V and J lose 1 base and 8 bases, and a span of 18 bases separates them. CDR1 MDHEN and CDR2 SYDVKM are derived from the germline V gene.